Listed below are T cell receptor beta chains from one sample, sequenced in a study of T cell clusters in autoimmune cytopenias. TCRdb reanalyzed the multiplex PCR reads, giving one entry per CDR3 protein sequence and no DNA. The sample is made up of around 6,300 distinct CDR3 sequences, and the top ten hold 32% of it. Another study also made use of these data, one on T cell repertoires in aging, cancer and after chemotherapy.

The material sequenced was peripheral blood. The receptors were gathered from a human donor in good health. CDR3s include the opening cysteine and the closing phenylalanine or tryptophan. Expanded clones are given a class, and other clones once, few, many or no size at all.

V: TRBV29-1
J: TRBJ2-3
size: medium-sized
CDR3: CSDLDSWADTQYF

V: TRBV19
J: TRBJ2-1
size: medium-sized
CDR3: CASRPVGSYNEQFF

V: TRBV6-5
J: TRBJ1-1
size: -
CDR3: CASSYHGGQGGTEAFF

V: TRBV30
J: TRBJ2-5
size: -
CDR3: CAWSVPAGTQYF

V: TRBV19
J: TRBJ1-1
size: -
CDR3: CASSIDGSPSTEAFF

V: TRBV6-1
J: TRBJ2-1
size: -
CDR3: CAAQMTGFAEQFF

V: TRBV28
J: TRBJ2-1
size: -
CDR3: CASRTSGRNEQFF

V: TRBV29-1
J: TRBJ1-2
size: medium-sized
CDR3: CSVERAGDGYTF

V: TRBV5-5
J: TRBJ1-1
size: -
CDR3: CASSSANLLEGGTEAFF

V: TRBV6-4
J: TRBJ2-3
size: -
CDR3: CASSRDTLATDTQYF

V: TRBV6-5
J: TRBJ1-4
size: -
CDR3: CASSRTGLQEKLFF

V: TRBV7-6
J: TRBJ2-3
size: -
CDR3: CASSLATTDTQYF

V: TRBV6-4
J: TRBJ2-1
size: medium-sized
CDR3: CASSEREGPYNEQFF

V: TRBV19
J: TRBJ2-5
size: -
CDR3: CASSIVRGETQYF

V: TRBV19
J: TRBJ1-4
size: -
CDR3: CASRFVATNEKLFF

V: TRBV11-1
J: TRBJ2-7
size: -
CDR3: CASSEGYEQYF

V: TRBV7-6
J: TRBJ2-2
size: -
CDR3: CASSLVGDGELFF

V: TRBV5-5
J: TRBJ1-1
size: -
CDR3: CASIVQRDRPGAMNTEAFF

V: TRBV6-5
J: TRBJ2-6
size: medium-sized
CDR3: CASSYSRRGAAGANVLTF

V: TRBV6-5
J: TRBJ1-2
size: -
CDR3: CASSTFGASGYTF

V: TRBV11-1
J: TRBJ1-1
size: -
CDR3: CASRTGGTTEAFF

V: TRBV19
J: TRBJ2-1
size: medium-sized
CDR3: CASSTWTGAANEQFF

V: TRBV6-4
J: TRBJ2-1
size: -
CDR3: CASSDISGPPNEQFF

V: TRBV27
J: TRBJ2-7
size: -
CDR3: CASIRLAGTYEQYF

V: TRBV19
J: TRBJ1-1
size: -
CDR3: CASTSSRDRGWNTEAFF

V: TRBV12-3/TRBV12-4
J: TRBJ2-5
size: medium-sized
CDR3: CASSPGGETQYF

V: TRBV27
J: TRBJ2-1
size: -
CDR3: CASSPTYNEQFF

V: TRBV12-3/TRBV12-4
J: TRBJ2-3
size: medium-sized
CDR3: CASTARGTDTQYF

V: TRBV5-1
J: TRBJ1-5
size: -
CDR3: CASSTDGRNQPQHF

V: TRBV12-3/TRBV12-4
J: TRBJ2-3
size: -
CDR3: CASSLRTSFTDTQYF

V: TRBV27
J: TRBJ2-7
size: -
CDR3: CASRPGTAYEQYF

V: TRBV12-3/TRBV12-4
J: TRBJ2-7
size: -
CDR3: CAAMGAGTYEQYF

V: TRBV29-1
J: TRBJ2-1
size: medium-sized
CDR3: CSVDSVLGQGFSGAIFNNEQFF

V: TRBV19
J: TRBJ2-4
size: -
CDR3: CASSIVSTRRRNIQYF

V: TRBV19
J: TRBJ1-1
size: -
CDR3: CASRSGQTYTEAFF

V: TRBV27
J: TRBJ2-1
size: -
CDR3: CASRPPAGFDEQFF